The clone carrying this T cell receptor beta chain occurred many times. Antigen specificity is unknown. Germline assignment: CDR1 ENHRY and CDR2 SYGVKD. This CDR3 has 13 residues. Trimming cost V 10 bases and J 0 bases, with 10 bases left between them. The data are from a study of T-cell reconstitution after alpha-beta-depleted transplantation in children. Study findings and constraints: Alpha-beta T cells present about two months after transplant were reported to originate from several hundred expanded graft clones. Once a year had passed after transplant, T-cell counts and diversity came mostly from newly produced T cells.

Preparing the TCRbeta library involved the use of unique molecular identifiers. From the PCR reads, TCRdb called clonotypes with MiXCR, one entry per CDR3 protein. Of approximately 70,000 distinct CDR3 sequences in the sample, roughly 4.9% were seen once. This clonotype was sampled from a boy under two years old who had a stem cell transplant for acute myeloid leukemia, so the T cells may come from the graft donor. The chain employs TRBV10-3 and TRBJ1-3; tentative D call: TRBD1 (5 bases). The sample was PBMCs, mostly from graft donor cells, taken 180 days after TCRalphabeta/CD19-depleted stem cell transplant. The CDR3 loop is CATTADSGNTIYF. The CDR3 coding sequence is TGTGCCACGACAGCAGACTCTGGAAACACCATATATTTT.